This T cell receptor (beta chain) emerged from a study of cytomegalovirus exposure and HLA in healthy donors. General study findings and limits: A link between a missense DCLRE1C variant and TCR beta V- and J-gene trimming emerged from a later analysis. In a later analysis, HLA-C alleles had the fewest associated TCRs, DRB1 alleles the most. A few V segments could not be told apart, such as TRBV6-2 and TRBV6-3, and were left out.

In the case of this clone: The antigen remains undetermined.

PCR involved 60 Vbeta and 13 Jbeta primers. Clones were sequenced by immunoSEQ multiplex PCR, and TCRdb holds only the in-frame ones, with some missing. The table includes about 200,000 clones, approximately 79% detected once. The CDR3 loop spans 13 amino acids. The V end lost 3 bases, the J end lost 2 bases, and 7 bases lay between the germline ends. Germline V gene sequence: CDR1 KGHSH, CDR2 LQKENI. V gene TRBV18 combines with J gene TRBJ2-5; D is uncertain. This TCR was sampled from a man aged 50-60 years in good health and CMV-seronegative. Sequencing was performed on PBMCs. The CDR3 DNA sequence: TGTGCCAGCTCACCCCCTGTTCAAGAGACCCAGTACTTC. It encodes CASSPPVQETQYF.